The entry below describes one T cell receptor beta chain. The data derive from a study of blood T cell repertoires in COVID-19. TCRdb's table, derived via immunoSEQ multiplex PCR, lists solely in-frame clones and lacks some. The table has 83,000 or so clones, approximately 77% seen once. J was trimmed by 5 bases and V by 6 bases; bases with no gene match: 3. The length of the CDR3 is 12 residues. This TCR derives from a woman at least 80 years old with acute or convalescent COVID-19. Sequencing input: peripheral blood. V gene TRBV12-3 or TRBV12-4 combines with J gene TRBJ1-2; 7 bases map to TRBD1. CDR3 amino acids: CASSPTGYGYTF. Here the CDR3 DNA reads TGTGCCAGCAGCCCGACAGGGTATGGCTACACCTTC.